The clone carrying this T cell receptor beta chain was observed once. The antigen is not known. The entry originates in a study of shared clonotypes between healthy human individuals. Clones were sequenced by immunoSEQ multiplex PCR, and TCRdb holds only the in-frame ones, with some missing. This sample has around 2,000,000 clones; around 95% occur once, and the top ten carry 0.13%. Overall study results and limits: There were few donors, and this limited the genetic and exposure-history diversity represented. Naive CD4 clonotypes were shared across a handful of donors at 4.5% to 6.5%. Sequencing depth was expected to influence donor clonotype sharing.

The sample comprised naive CD4+ T cells sorted from blood. Subset indicated: CD45RA+ positively selected. The clonotype was recovered from a man aged 18 to 30 in good health.

This CDR3 is CASSPLAGVDTQYF. DNA of the CDR3: TGTGCCAGCAGCCCATTAGCGGGAGTAGATACGCAGTATTTT. This sequence joins TRBV7-9 and TRBJ2-3, with 9 bases aligning to TRBD2. V trimming: 5 bases; J trimming: 5 bases; junction bases outside the gene matches: 5. CDR1 is SEHNR and CDR2 is FQNEAQ in the germline V gene (reference sequence). The CDR3 length is 14 residues.